These 2 T cell receptor beta chains were sequenced from one sample in a study of cytomegalovirus exposure and HLA in healthy donors. The primer mix had 60 Vbeta and 13 Jbeta primers. TCRdb keeps only in-frame clones here, not all; method: immunoSEQ multiplex PCR. The sample lists about 200,000 clones; around 79% were seen once. The sequenced sample consisted of PBMCs. Receptor source: a woman aged 45-60 years in good health and CMV-seronegative.

This chain joins TRBV23-1 and TRBJ1-2; 11 nucleotides agree with TRBD1. TRBV23-1 is an ORF, and what it does is uncertain. Trimming cost V 7 bases and J 4 bases; bases outside gene matches: 8. The CDR3 spans 15 residues. The CDR3, as DNA: TGCGCCAGCATTAGGACAGGGGGCCTCTTCTATGGCTACACCTTC. Translation: CASIRTGGLFYGYTF.

CDR3 in DNA: TGCAGCGTCCTGGACAGCTACGAGCAGTACTTC. It translates to CSVLDSYEQYF. The chain joins TRBV29-1 to TRBJ2-7, with a possible D match to TRBD1 (6 bases). The germline V gene has CDR1 SQVTM and CDR2 ANQGSEA. V shed 6 bases and J shed 3 bases, with 9 bases lying between them. The CDR3 covers 11 residues.